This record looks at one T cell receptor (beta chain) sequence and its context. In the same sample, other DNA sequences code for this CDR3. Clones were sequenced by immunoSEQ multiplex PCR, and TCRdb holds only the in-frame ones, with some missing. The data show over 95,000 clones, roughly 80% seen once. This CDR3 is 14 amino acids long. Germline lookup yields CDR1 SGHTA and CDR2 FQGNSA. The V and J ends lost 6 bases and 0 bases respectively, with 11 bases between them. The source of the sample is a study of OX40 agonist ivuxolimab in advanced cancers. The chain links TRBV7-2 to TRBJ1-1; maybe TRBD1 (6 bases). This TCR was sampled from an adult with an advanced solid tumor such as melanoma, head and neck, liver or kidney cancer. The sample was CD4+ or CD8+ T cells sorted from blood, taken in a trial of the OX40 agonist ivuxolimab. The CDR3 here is CASRTGTLNTEAFF. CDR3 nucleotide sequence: TGTGCCAGCAGGACCGGGACACTGAACACTGAAGCTTTCTTT.